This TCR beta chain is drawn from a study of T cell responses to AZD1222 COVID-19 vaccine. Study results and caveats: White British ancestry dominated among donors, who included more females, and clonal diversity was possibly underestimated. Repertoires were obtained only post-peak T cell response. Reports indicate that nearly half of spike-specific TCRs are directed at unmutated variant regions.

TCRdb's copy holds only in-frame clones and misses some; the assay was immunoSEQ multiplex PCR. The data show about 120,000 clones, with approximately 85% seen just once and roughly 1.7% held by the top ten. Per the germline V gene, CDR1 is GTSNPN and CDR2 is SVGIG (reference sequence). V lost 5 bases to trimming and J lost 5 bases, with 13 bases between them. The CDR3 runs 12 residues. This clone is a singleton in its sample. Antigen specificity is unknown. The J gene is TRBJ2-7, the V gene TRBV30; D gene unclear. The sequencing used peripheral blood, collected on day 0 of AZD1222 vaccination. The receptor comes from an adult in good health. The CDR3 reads CAWGELNDEQYF. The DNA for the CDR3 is TGTGCCTGGGGAGAGCTGAACGACGAGCAGTACTTC.